Shown below are 21 T cell receptor beta chains from a single sample sequenced in a study of T-cell reconstitution after alpha-beta-depleted transplantation in children. TCRbeta library construction was performed incorporating unique molecular identifiers. A single record per CDR3 protein comes from TCRdb applying MiXCR to the PCR reads. Of 600,000 to 700,000 distinct CDR3 sequences in the sample, over 15% are singletons; the top ten hold 0.9% to 1.2%. Sequenced material: PBMCs from the stem cell graft donor, taken from the stem cell graft. These receptor sequences come from a human donor who donated a stem cell graft to a child with acute myeloid leukemia.

This clonotype has just a few counts. J is TRBJ2-7 and V is TRBV7-2, with 7 bases matching TRBD1. This CDR3 is built from 14 residues. The V gene end was trimmed by 7 bases and the J gene end by 4 bases; junction bases not matched to a gene: 10. CDR1 is SGHTA, CDR2 FQGNSA, per germline. CDR3 coding DNA: TGTGCCAGCACCGAAGAAGGGGGCTTTTACGAGCAGTACTTC. Translating it yields CASTEEGGFYEQYF.

This clonotype occurred many times. This chain connects TRBV20-1 to TRBJ1-1; D possibly corresponds to TRBD1 (5 bases). This CDR3 is built from 13 residues. V shed 7 bases and J shed 0 bases, with 12 bases lying between them. Germline V gene lookup returns CDR1 DFQATT and CDR2 SNEGSKA (reference sequence). The CDR3 DNA is TGCAGTGTCGGGGGGATCCTGAACACTGAAGCTTTCTTT. Protein product: CSVGGILNTEAFF.

This clonotype came up many times. V gene TRBV20-1 combines with J gene TRBJ1-2; 7 bases are shared with TRBD1. The CDR3 has 15 residues. Germline V gene data show CDR1 as DFQATT and CDR2 as SNEGSKA (reference sequence). J gave up 0 bases and V 1 base, and 5 bases lay outside the gene matches. The CDR3 DNA reads as TGCAGTGCTAGAGGGGGGACAGAAGCTAACTATGGCTACACCTTC. Translating gives CSARGGTEANYGYTF.

This clonotype was observed at least ten times. CDR3 sequence (DNA): TGCGCCAGCAGCCAAGGTCTGGGATTGAACAATGAGCAGTTCTTC. This gives the protein CASSQGLGLNNEQFF. This chain links TRBV4-3 with TRBJ2-1; D is ambiguous. There are 15 residues in the CDR3. The germline gives CDR1 LGHNA, CDR2 YSLEER. V was pared by 1 base and J by 5 bases, with 12 bases between.

This clonotype was seen a few times. The rearrangement links TRBV5-5 to TRBJ1-1; unclear D gene. Trimming took 4 bases from V and 0 from J, leaving 10 bases between them. CDR1 SGHKS and CDR2 YYEKEE come from the germline V gene (reference sequence). This CDR3 region has 14 residues. Written as DNA, the CDR3 is TGTGCCAGCAGCCTTTGGGAGGTGAACACTGAAGCTTTCTTT. It encodes CASSLWEVNTEAFF.

In its sample, this clonotype was seen a few times. The chain uses TRBV12-3 or TRBV12-4 and TRBJ2-4, with a weak D call TRBD2 (5 bases). This CDR3 has 15 residues. Trimming pared 3 bases from V and 10 bases from J, leaving 19 bases between. CDR3 in amino acids: CASSFEGVPEVIQYF. The CDR3 region has the DNA TGTGCCAGCAGTTTTGAGGGAGTACCGGAGGTAATTCAGTACTTC.

The V and J genes are TRBV5-1 and TRBJ2-5; D perhaps matches TRBD2 (6 bases). Per the germline V gene, CDR1 is SGHRS and CDR2 is YFSETQ. This CDR3 contains 17 residues. Trimming pared 4 bases from V and 0 bases from J, leaving 19 bases between. CDR3 DNA: TGCGCCAGCAGCACCCTTGGCGGGGCAACGTACCAAGAGACCCAGTACTTC. This sequence encodes CASSTLGGATYQETQYF.

This clonotype occurred a few times. The chain uses TRBV5-1 and TRBJ2-5, with D possibly being TRBD1 or TRBD2 (6 bases each). The CDR3 spans 18 residues. Looked up from germline, CDR1 is SGHRS and CDR2 is YFSETQ. The V end was cut by 2 bases, the J end by 4 bases, with 24 bases between. The CDR3 coding sequence is TGCGCCAGCAGCTTCCCCGCTGACCTACAGGGAGGAGTAGAGACCCAGTACTTC. Translating gives CASSFPADLQGGVETQYF.

In this sample, this clonotype turned up many times. The CDR3 sequence: CAINGGLDEQYF. The CDR3 DNA reads TGTGCCATCAATGGGGGGCTCGACGAGCAGTACTTC. J is TRBJ2-7 and V is TRBV10-3; perhaps D is TRBD1 or TRBD2 (6 bases each). Trimming removed 7 bases from V and 5 bases from J, with 12 bases in between. This CDR3 is built from 12 residues. Germline values: CDR1 ENHRY, CDR2 SYGVKD.

This clonotype was seen a few times. V usage is TRBV24-1 and J usage is TRBJ1-5; D perhaps matches TRBD1 (6 bases). CDR1 is KGHDR and CDR2 is SFDVKD in the germline V gene. The CDR3 length is 14 residues. Deletions cut 7 bases from V and 2 bases from J, with 11 bases between. The CDR3 sequence: CATSAQGRNQPQHF. As DNA, the CDR3 is TGTGCCACCAGCGCACAGGGTCGCAATCAGCCCCAGCATTTT.

This clonotype was recorded at least ten times. The CDR3: CSASPGPEAFF. The CDR3 nucleotides read TGCAGTGCTTCCCCGGGCCCCGAAGCTTTCTTT. This chain connects TRBV20-1 to TRBJ1-1; D uncertain. V was clipped by 5 bases and J by 8 bases, with 12 bases between them. Germline V gene lookup returns CDR1 DFQATT and CDR2 SNEGSKA (reference sequence). The CDR3 is 11 residues long.

This clonotype was seen a few times. The chain has TRBV7-2 and TRBJ2-7; 7 positions agree with TRBD2. J was trimmed by 2 bases and V by 0 bases; bases with no gene match: 1. Germline CDR1 SGHTA, CDR2 FQGNSA. The CDR3 has 14 residues. This chain's CDR3 is CASSLALAAYEQYF. CDR3 DNA: TGTGCCAGCAGCTTAGCGCTAGCGGCCTACGAGCAGTACTTC.

This clonotype was recorded at least ten times. The rearrangement links TRBV20-1 to TRBJ1-4; D is possibly TRBD1 (5 bases). CDR1 is DFQATT, CDR2 SNEGSKA, per germline (reference sequence). The CDR3 is made up of 16 amino acids. The V end lost 5 bases, the J end lost 6 bases, and 22 bases lay between the germline ends. The CDR3, as DNA: TGCAGTGCTTTCAAGACCGGGACCCGTCTTGATGAAAAACTGTTTTTT. Amino acid sequence: CSAFKTGTRLDEKLFF.

This clonotype was seen only a few times. The chain is built from TRBV15 and TRBJ1-2, with TRBD1 identical over 9 bases. Losses at the gene ends were 3 bases for V and 8 bases for J; bases not matched to a gene: 7. The CDR3 covers 14 residues. From germline, CDR1 is LNHNV and CDR2 YYDKDF (reference sequence). The CDR3 nucleotides read TGTGCCACCAGCAGGGACCGGGACAGGGTAGGCTACACCTTC. Its translation: CATSRDRDRVGYTF.

The genes are TRBV27 and TRBJ2-1; D possibly uses TRBD1 or TRBD2 (5 bases each). Trimming stripped 0 bases from V and 4 bases from J, with 16 bases between. The germline gives CDR1 MNHEY, CDR2 SMNVEV (reference sequence). The CDR3 spans 17 residues. CDR3 bases: TGTGCCAGCAGTTTATCGAGGGACGTAAGCAGGTACAATGAGCAGTTCTTC. This encodes CASSLSRDVSRYNEQFF.

This clonotype was recorded at least ten times. The rearrangement uses TRBV5-1 and TRBJ2-3, with D perhaps TRBD1 (5 bases). V dropped 0 bases and J dropped 4 bases, with 12 bases sitting between them. The CDR3 runs to 15 residues. CDR1 and CDR2 from the germline V gene are SGHRS and YFSETQ. The CDR3 region is CASSLEGFLPDTQYF. CDR3 bases: TGCGCCAGCAGCTTGGAGGGGTTTCTCCCAGATACGCAGTATTTT. Using reference TRBV5-1 and TRBJ2-3 for the parts outside the CDR3, the full variable domain is KAGVTQTPRYLIKTRGQQVTLSCSPISGHRSVSWYQQTPGQGLQFLFEYFSETQRNKGNFPGRFSGRQFSNSRSEMNVSTLELGDSALYLCASSLEGFLPDTQYFGPGTRLTVL.

Comments on this clonotype: At one end, the junction sequence differs from germline, possibly due to a read error. V gene TRBV20-1 combines with J gene TRBJ2-3; tentatively, D is TRBD1 (6 bases). From germline, CDR1 is DFQATT and CDR2 SNEGSKA (reference sequence). The CDR3 extends over 13 amino acids. The CDR3 DNA follows: TGCAGTGCGCAGGGGACCAGCACAAATACGCAGTATTTT. Its translation: CSAQGTSTNTQYF.

In this sample, this clonotype turned up a few times. The J gene is TRBJ2-1, the V gene TRBV5-1; 8 positions agree with TRBD2. This CDR3 contains 16 residues. Germline V gene data show CDR1 as SGHRS and CDR2 as YFSETQ. The J segment lost 1 base and the V segment lost 4 bases, leaving 7 bases of the junction unmatched. This CDR3 reads CASSPRTSRSYNEQFF. The DNA of the CDR3 is TGCGCCAGCAGCCCCCGGACTAGCAGATCCTACAATGAGCAGTTCTTC. The full variable domain, its missing parts supplied by reference TRBV5-1 and TRBJ2-1, is KAGVTQTPRYLIKTRGQQVTLSCSPISGHRSVSWYQQTPGQGLQFLFEYFSETQRNKGNFPGRFSGRQFSNSRSEMNVSTLELGDSALYLCASSPRTSRSYNEQFFGPGTRLTVL.

In its sample, this clonotype was seen many times. The chain employs TRBV20-1 and TRBJ1-6, with D unresolved. The germline V gene encodes CDR1 DFQATT and CDR2 SNEGSKA (reference sequence). Deletions cut 0 bases from V and 0 bases from J, with 9 bases between. The CDR3 extends over 16 amino acids. CDR3 loop: CSARDLGSSYNSPLHF. CDR3 coding DNA: TGCAGTGCTAGAGATCTCGGGAGCTCCTATAATTCACCCCTCCACTTT.

This clonotype was seen once. Likely a read error: the CDR3 ends without its conserved phenylalanine or tryptophan. The gene calls are TRBV10-1 and TRBJ2-7; TRBD1 is a possible D gene (6 bases). The CDR3 is 13 amino acids. Germline lookup yields CDR1 WNHNN and CDR2 SYGVQD (reference sequence). The V and J ends lost 6 bases and 5 bases respectively, with 14 bases between them. CDR3 nucleotide sequence: TGCGCCAGCAGACCTACAGGGTTTAACGAGCAGTACCTC. It specifies CASRPTGFNEQYL.

This clonotype was seen a handful of times. The chain joins TRBV20-1 to TRBJ2-7, with 14 bases aligning to TRBD2. There are 19 residues in the CDR3. CDR1 and CDR2 (germline): DFQATT, SNEGSKA (reference sequence). V trimming: 3 bases; J trimming: 0 bases; junction bases outside the gene matches: 13. CDR3 sequence (DNA): TGCAGTGCTAGCCCGCGATTCAGACTAGCGGGGGGGAGCTCCTACGAGCAGTACTTC. It specifies CSASPRFRLAGGSSYEQYF.